Listed here are 24 T cell receptor beta chains from one sample, sequenced in a study of T cell responses to AZD1222 COVID-19 vaccine. Sequenced by immunoSEQ multiplex PCR; TCRdb stores in-frame clones only, minus some. This sample has about 110,000 clones, with around 82% found just once. Source: peripheral blood, taken on day 0 of AZD1222 vaccination. These receptors came from an adult in good health.

This chain connects TRBV7-3 to TRBJ2-3; D is perhaps TRBD2 (6 bases). V was pared by 1 base and J by 0 bases, with 11 bases between. The CDR3 runs to 16 residues. Germline loops: CDR1 SGHTA, CDR2 FQGTGA. The CDR3 DNA sequence: TGTGCCAGCAGCTTAAGGAGGGCCACTAGCACAGATACGCAGTATTTT. Its translation is CASSLRRATSTDTQYF.

This clone showed up just a few times. This chain uses TRBV7-3 with TRBJ1-3, with 8 bases aligning to TRBD1. J was trimmed by 4 bases and V by 5 bases; bases with no gene match: 10. The CDR3 runs 16 residues. Germline V lookup: CDR1 SGHTA, CDR2 FQGTGA. Here the CDR3 DNA reads TGTGCCAGCAGCGCCGGAGGACAGGGAATCGGAAACACCATATATTTT. Its protein is CASSAGGQGIGNTIYF. Based on the CDR3 plus reference TRBV7-3 and TRBJ1-3, the full variable domain is GAGVSQTPSNKVTEKGKYVELRCDPISGHTALYWYRQSLGQGPEFLIYFQGTGAADDSGLPNDRFFAVRPEGSVSTLKIQRTERGDSAVYLCASSAGGQGIGNTIYFGEGSWLTVV.

The genes are TRBV6-5 and TRBJ1-2, with no clear D. Trimming pared 5 bases from V and 5 bases from J, leaving 12 bases between. This CDR3 contains 13 residues. CDR1 and CDR2 (germline): MNHEY, SVGAGI. The CDR3 sequence is CASSRQPPYGYTF. The DNA of the CDR3 is TGTGCCAGCAGTCGTCAGCCCCCATATGGCTACACCTTC.

This clone was picked up one time. The chain links TRBV4-3 to TRBJ1-6; D not certain. This CDR3 is 16 amino acids long. Trimming took 3 bases from V and 3 from J, leaving 12 bases between them. Germline V gives CDR1 LGHNA, CDR2 YSLEER. CDR3 nucleotides: TGCGCCAGCAGCCAGGATACAGTAATCTATAATTCACCCCTCCACTTT. Translating gives CASSQDTVIYNSPLHF.

V gene TRBV14 combines with J gene TRBJ2-7, with TRBD2 as a possible D gene (5 bases). The length of the CDR3 is 15 residues. Germline CDR1 is SGHDN and CDR2 is FVKESK. The ends were cut back, 4 bases at V and 3 bases at J, with 16 bases in the middle. Written as DNA, the CDR3 is TGTGCCAGCAGCCTCGTTGCGGGTGGACTCTACGAGCAGTACTTC. Protein sequence: CASSLVAGGLYEQYF.

The rearrangement joins TRBV30 to TRBJ1-1; 8 positions agree with TRBD1. Trimming at V came to 0 bases and at J to 4 bases, leaving 1 base not matched to a gene. Per the germline V gene, CDR1 is GTSNPN and CDR2 is SVGIG (reference sequence). The CDR3 has 13 amino acids. The CDR3 spells CAWSVGQGTEAFF. The DNA of the CDR3 is TGTGCCTGGAGTGTAGGACAGGGCACTGAAGCTTTCTTT.

This chain joins TRBV9 and TRBJ2-7; D gene ambiguous. Trimming shortened V by 0 bases and J by 0 bases, and 7 bases separated the two germline ends. The germline V gene has CDR1 SGDLS and CDR2 YYNGEE. CDR3 length: 14 amino acids. The CDR3 here is CASSVDHHSYEQYF. The CDR3 DNA sequence: TGTGCCAGCAGCGTAGATCACCACTCCTACGAGCAGTACTTC.

The chain couples TRBV5-1 to TRBJ1-1; D is undetermined. The germline CDR1 and CDR2 sequences are SGHRS and YFSETQ. The CDR3 extends over 13 amino acids. V shed 5 bases and J shed 2 bases, with 10 bases lying between them. CDR3: CASSLTLNTEAFF. The CDR3 DNA reads as TGCGCCAGCAGTTTGACACTCAACACTGAAGCTTTCTTT. Supplemented by reference TRBV5-1 and TRBJ1-1, the full variable domain reads KAGVTQTPRYLIKTRGQQVTLSCSPISGHRSVSWYQQTPGQGLQFLFEYFSETQRNKGNFPGRFSGRQFSNSRSEMNVSTLELGDSALYLCASSLTLNTEAFFGQGTRLTVV.

The rearrangement links TRBV28 to TRBJ1-6; no clear D gene. The CDR3 loop spans 15 amino acids. Germline V lookup: CDR1 MDHEN, CDR2 SYDVKM. Trimming took off 2 bases at V and 6 bases at J, with 11 bases between the two ends. CDR3 loop: CASSLVSGTNSPLHF. The CDR3 nucleotides are TGTGCCAGCAGTTTAGTTTCAGGTACTAATTCACCCCTCCACTTT.

This clone has only a few counts. The rearrangement links TRBV4-1 to TRBJ1-2; D call uncertain. CDR3 size: 13 residues. CDR1 is MGHRA, CDR2 YSYEKL, per germline. V dropped 0 bases and J dropped 4 bases, with 6 bases sitting between them. The CDR3 reads CASSQDGFYGYTF. CDR3 sequence (DNA): TGCGCCAGCAGCCAAGACGGATTCTATGGCTACACCTTC.

This clone has only one observation. The chain uses TRBV19 and TRBJ2-4, with 8 bases fitting TRBD1. V gave up 3 bases and J gave up 7 bases; unmatched junction bases: 14. This CDR3 comprises 17 residues. Germline V gene lookup returns CDR1 LNHDA and CDR2 SQIVND (reference sequence). CDR3 region: CASSISPGGAGGNIQYF. CDR3 nucleotide sequence: TGTGCCAGTAGTATTAGTCCAGGGGGCGCAGGGGGGAACATTCAGTACTTC.

For this clone: Other nucleotide sequences in the sample specify the same CDR3. J is TRBJ1-2 and V is TRBV28; 7 bases match TRBD1. The CDR3 length is 13 residues. Unmatched junction bases numbered 2, after V lost 5 bases and J lost 2 bases. The germline CDR1 and CDR2 sequences are MDHEN and SYDVKM. CDR3 in DNA: TGTGCCAGCAGTCTGGGACAGAACTATGGCTACACCTTC. Translated, it gives CASSLGQNYGYTF.

This clone came up a few times. The CDR3 spells CASSKDRYEQYF. CDR3 DNA sequence: TGTGCCAGTAGTAAGGACAGGTACGAGCAGTACTTC. The chain combines TRBV19 with TRBJ2-7, with 7 bases identical to TRBD1. This CDR3 spans 12 amino acids. V lost 4 bases to trimming and J lost 4 bases; unmatched junction nucleotides: 1. Germline loops: CDR1 LNHDA, CDR2 SQIVND (reference sequence).

A single count supports this clone. This rearrangement joins TRBV27 to TRBJ1-6; 8 bases agree with TRBD1. This CDR3 has 17 amino acids. Unmatched junction bases numbered 3, after V lost 2 bases and J lost 0 bases. Germline V CDR1 and CDR2: MNHEY, SMNVEV (reference sequence). CDR3 bases: TGTGCCAGCAGTTTAGGGACAGGCCTCTCCTATAATTCACCCCTCCACTTT. Protein sequence: CASSLGTGLSYNSPLHF.

The chain couples TRBV5-1 to TRBJ1-1; D uncertain. The V gene lost 4 bases and the J gene lost 8 bases, with 15 bases spanning the gap. Germline CDR1 SGHRS, CDR2 YFSETQ. CDR3 length equals 13 residues. Here the CDR3 DNA reads TGCGCCAGCAGCCGACCGCTTTCCGGGGAAGCTTTCTTT. Translating gives CASSRPLSGEAFF.

On this clone itself: The same CDR3 also results from other DNA sequences found in this sample. CDR3 amino acids: CASSLGGTSTDTQYF. The CDR3 DNA is TGCGCCAGCAGCTTGGGGGGGACTAGCACAGATACGCAGTATTTT. The chain couples TRBV5-1 to TRBJ2-3; D might be TRBD2 (6 bases). V shed 0 bases and J shed 0 bases, with 8 bases lying between them. The V gene's germline CDR1 is SGHRS and CDR2 YFSETQ. The CDR3 totals 15 residues.

The chain carries TRBV28 and TRBJ1-5; 9 positions match TRBD1. The V gene's germline CDR1 is MDHEN and CDR2 SYDVKM. V lost 5 bases, J lost 4 bases, and 6 bases stayed unmatched. The CDR3 sequence is 15 residues long. CDR3 sequence (DNA): TGTGCCAGCAGTCCGACAGGGGGTCTAAATCAGCCCCAGCATTTT. It specifies CASSPTGGLNQPQHF.

This rearrangement joins TRBV5-1 to TRBJ1-1, with D perhaps matching TRBD1 (5 bases). CDR3 length: 16 residues. Trimming cost V 4 bases and J 3 bases, with 19 bases left between them. From germline, CDR1 is SGHRS and CDR2 YFSETQ. This CDR3 reads CASSGVLGAGDTEAFF. CDR3 in DNA: TGCGCCAGCAGCGGGGTACTGGGCGCGGGGGACACTGAAGCTTTCTTT.

The genes are TRBV4-3 and TRBJ2-6, with no clear D. Germline assignment: CDR1 LGHNA and CDR2 YSLEER. This CDR3 region has 18 residues. V was cut by 1 base and J by 4 bases, with 17 bases left in between. CDR3 in DNA: TGCGCCAGCAGCCAAGGGCTTTACACAGACGCAGGGGCCAACGTCCTGACTTTC. Translating it yields CASSQGLYTDAGANVLTF.

The chain recombines TRBV11-1 with TRBJ2-4; D not resolved. CDR3 size: 14 residues. The germline V gene encodes CDR1 SGHAT and CDR2 FQDESV (reference sequence). Deletions cut 5 bases from V and 8 bases from J, with 16 bases between. CDR3 nucleotides: TGTGCCAGCAGCGCTCGGAAAGGGCCCGACATTCAGTACTTC. The encoded protein is CASSARKGPDIQYF.

This chain joins TRBV28 and TRBJ1-1, with D possibly TRBD1 on 6 matching bases. The CDR3 has 12 amino acids. CDR1 is MDHEN, CDR2 SYDVKM, per germline. The germline V and J ends were trimmed by 11 bases and 8 bases, with 18 bases remaining between them. The CDR3 DNA reads as TGTGCCGGTCGGACAGCCCCTGCGGAAGCTTTCTTT. The encoded protein is CAGRTAPAEAFF.

The rearrangement uses TRBV6-5 and TRBJ1-1; 8 nucleotides match TRBD1. Losses at the gene ends were 4 bases for V and 4 bases for J; bases not matched to a gene: 5. Germline values: CDR1 MNHEY, CDR2 SVGAGI. The CDR3 has 14 amino acids. Here the CDR3 DNA reads TGTGCCAGCAGTTCTACAGGGGGGACCACTGAAGCTTTCTTT. As protein: CASSSTGGTTEAFF.

The chain employs TRBV7-2 and TRBJ1-3; D perhaps matches TRBD1 (6 bases). Looked up from germline, CDR1 is SGHTA and CDR2 is FQGNSA. The CDR3 runs 14 residues. The V end was cut by 6 bases, the J end by 3 bases, with 12 bases between. CDR3 sequence reads: CASSLQGFGNTIYF. The CDR3 region has the DNA TGTGCCAGCAGTTTACAGGGTTTTGGAAACACCATATATTTT. The entire variable domain, with the rest obtained from reference TRBV7-2 and TRBJ1-3, is as follows: GAGVSQSPSNKVTEKGKDVELRCDPISGHTALYWYRQSLGQGLEFLIYFQGNSAPDKSGLPSDRFSAERTGGSVSTLTIQRTQQEDSAVYLCASSLQGFGNTIYFGEGSWLTVV.

The chain couples TRBV27 to TRBJ1-1, with 8 bases aligning to TRBD1. The CDR3 loop spans 15 amino acids. V gave up 4 bases and J gave up 2 bases; unmatched junction bases: 6. Germline V gives CDR1 MNHEY, CDR2 SMNVEV (reference sequence). CDR3 DNA sequence: TGTGCCAGCAGTTCGCGGACAGGGCTCAACACTGAAGCTTTCTTT. This codes for CASSSRTGLNTEAFF.